What follows are 8 T cell receptor beta chains derived from one specimen sequenced in a study of T-cell memory formation after mild COVID-19. One entry per CDR3 protein, called by TCRdb with MiXCR from the 5' RACE reads. The table has hundreds of thousands of distinct CDR3 sequences, less than 20% seen once. Specimen: PBMCs or a T cell subset sorted from them (not recorded which). These receptors came from a man aged 18 to 30 who had mild COVID-19 (a few samples of this study predate the infection). Cell type and time point are not known.

This clonotype was counted a single time. The V call is TRBV2, the J call TRBJ2-5, with 9 bases identical to TRBD2. The CDR3 extends over 20 amino acids. The germline V gene has CDR1 SNHLY and CDR2 FYNNEI. The V segment lost 4 bases and the J segment 5 bases; nucleotides outside the gene matches: 23. DNA for the CDR3: TGTGCCAGCAGTGGGTCCTGGCTAGCGGGGACCCAACGCAGTTATGAGACCCAGTACTTC. This codes for CASSGSWLAGTQRSYETQYF.

This clonotype was counted ten times or more. The chain couples TRBV25-1 to TRBJ2-7; a possible D gene is TRBD1 (5 bases). Germline CDR1 MGHDK, CDR2 SYGVNS. The V gene lost 6 bases and the J gene lost 3 bases, with 9 bases spanning the gap. The CDR3 is made up of 12 amino acids. CDR3 DNA: TGTGCCAGCAGCGACAGCCTCTACGAGCAGTACTTC. This translates into CASSDSLYEQYF.

At least ten counts were recorded for this clonotype. The rearrangement links TRBV3-1 to TRBJ2-1; 9 bases are shared with TRBD2. CDR3 length: 13 residues. V dropped 6 bases and J dropped 6; count of bases not matched to a gene: 3. From germline, CDR1 is LGHDT and CDR2 YNNKEL (reference sequence). CDR3 sequence reads: CASRSSGGNEQFF. Here the CDR3 DNA reads TGTGCCAGCAGAAGTAGCGGGGGCAATGAGCAGTTCTTC.

V usage is TRBV3-1 and J usage is TRBJ2-5; D uncertain. The V end was cut by 1 base, the J end by 5 bases, with 8 bases between. The CDR3 loop spans 13 amino acids. Germline V CDR1 and CDR2: LGHDT, YNNKEL (reference sequence). CDR3 coding DNA: TGTGCCAGCAGCCAAGTCCTAGTCGAGACCCAGTACTTC. It yields the protein CASSQVLVETQYF.

The rearrangement uses TRBV5-6 and TRBJ1-4; 7 nucleotides line up with TRBD1. The germline V gene encodes CDR1 SGHDT and CDR2 YYEEEE. V trimming: 3 bases; J trimming: 7 bases; junction bases outside the gene matches: 12. The CDR3 extends over 16 amino acids. The CDR3 DNA reads as TGTGCCAGCAGCTCCGCCCCAGGGGGGGGTTTTGAAAAACTGTTTTTT. It yields the protein CASSSAPGGGFEKLFF.

This clonotype was seen ten or more times. J is TRBJ2-3 and V is TRBV12-3 or TRBV12-4; a possible D gene is TRBD1 (5 bases). The CDR3 loop spans 14 amino acids. V was pared by 3 bases and J by 0 bases, with 7 bases between. CDR3 in DNA: TGTGCCAGCAGTTTGACAGCTAGCACAGATACGCAGTATTTT. It codes for CASSLTASTDTQYF.

This clonotype turned up a few times. J is TRBJ1-1 and V is TRBV7-9; TRBD1 might be the D (5 bases). Germline V gene data show CDR1 as SEHNR and CDR2 as FQNEAQ (reference sequence). Trimming pared 6 bases from V and 3 bases from J, leaving 17 bases between. This CDR3 has 15 residues. This CDR3 reads CASSIVGGTDTEAFF. The CDR3 DNA reads as TGTGCCAGCAGTATCGTTGGGGGTACGGACACTGAAGCTTTCTTT.

This clonotype was observed a few times. The rearrangement uses TRBV9 and TRBJ2-2; tentatively, D is TRBD2 (6 bases). There are 15 residues in the CDR3. Trimming took 0 bases from V and 4 from J, leaving 10 bases between them. The germline CDR1 and CDR2 sequences are SGDLS and YYNGEE. The CDR3 DNA sequence: TGTGCCAGCAGCGTAGGAGTGGGGGGCACCGGGGAGCTGTTTTTT. Amino acid sequence: CASSVGVGGTGELFF. The full variable domain, in which reference TRBV9 and TRBJ2-2 provide the parts outside the CDR3, is DSGVTQTPKHLITATGQRVTLRCSPRSGDLSVYWYQQSLDQGLQFLIQYYNGEERAKGNILERFSAQQFPDLHSELNLSSLELGDSALYFCASSVGVGGTGELFFGEGSRLTVL.